The 8 T cell receptor beta chains in this list originate from one sample, sequenced in a study of PD-1 blockade in classical Hodgkin lymphoma. The data were produced by immunoSEQ multiplex PCR, yet TCRdb's version contains in-frame clones alone and is incomplete. The table shows around 2,000 clones, with roughly 85% occurring only once. Patients all relapsed after autologous stem cell transplantation, and there was variation in brentuximab vedotin exposure. Negative selection with magnetic separation was used to purify CD4+ T cells from thawed PBMCs. The sample consisted of CD4+ T cells from blood, taken at baseline. These receptors came from a human donor with classical Hodgkin lymphoma.

The V gene is TRBV5-1, the J gene TRBJ2-1; TRBD2 matches at 10 bases. CDR3 length: 15 residues. V dropped 4 bases and J dropped 4; count of bases not matched to a gene: 5. Germline V CDR1 and CDR2: SGHRS, YFSETQ. This CDR3 reads CASSDLAGAYNEQFF. The CDR3 DNA follows: TGCGCCAGCAGCGACCTAGCGGGGGCTTACAATGAGCAGTTCTTC.

A remark on this clone: It is unclear where the CDR3 begins or ends on the DNA, so no DNA is shown, and the CDR3 is as TCRdb lists it. The gene calls are TRBV18 and TRBJ2-7; the DNA was not compared with TRBD2, the D call given in the table. With termini counted, the CDR3 has 16 amino acids. The germline CDR1 and CDR2 sequences are KGHSH and LQKENI. The CDR3 sequence: CASSPPRVASGSEKYF.

The rearrangement joins TRBV5-6 to TRBJ1-4, with a tentative D call TRBD1 (6 bases). CDR1 SGHDT and CDR2 YYEEEE come from the germline V gene. CDR3 length: 16 amino acids. V was shortened by 3 bases and J by 7 bases, with 19 bases between the two germline ends. The CDR3 coding sequence is TGTGCCAGCAGCTCCGGAGTCGGCAGGGGAGGTGAAAAACTGTTTTTT. It encodes CASSSGVGRGGEKLFF. Filled out from reference TRBV5-6 and TRBJ1-4, the complete variable domain reads DAGVTQSPTHLIKTRGQQVTLRCSPKSGHDTVSWYQQALGQGPQFIFQYYEEEERQRGNFPDRFSGHQFPNYSSELNVNALLLGDSALYLCASSSGVGRGGEKLFFGSGTQLSVL.

There are a few counts of this clone. This chain uses TRBV27 with TRBJ1-5; no definite D call. Germline CDR1 reads MNHEY; CDR2 reads SMNVEV (reference sequence). V lost 4 bases, J lost 3 bases, and 7 bases lay in between. The CDR3 is 13 residues long. The CDR3: CASSSGNNQPQHF. The CDR3 DNA is TGTGCCAGCAGTTCCGGGAACAATCAGCCCCAGCATTTT.

This clone showed up just once. The chain recombines TRBV7-3 with TRBJ2-5, with TRBD1 matching 11 bases. Germline loops: CDR1 SGHTA, CDR2 FQGTGA. CDR3 length: 15 residues. Trimming at V came to 2 bases and at J to 5 bases, leaving 4 bases not matched to a gene. The CDR3 protein is CASSLGTGGEETQYF. CDR3 nucleotides: TGTGCCAGCAGCTTAGGGACAGGGGGTGAGGAGACCCAGTACTTC.

The chain carries TRBV7-4 and TRBJ2-1; D possibly corresponds to TRBD1 (6 bases). There are 14 residues in the CDR3. Trimming took off 8 bases at V and 5 bases at J, with 16 bases between the two ends. CDR1 SGHVT and CDR2 SQSDAQ come from the germline V gene. The CDR3 bases are TGTGCCAGCCCCCGATGGGCAGGGGACAATGAGCAGTTCTTC. This sequence encodes CASPRWAGDNEQFF.

This clone came up once. The V gene is TRBV12-5, the J gene TRBJ2-5; 9 bases agree with TRBD2. V shed 5 bases, J shed 4 bases, and the junction held 17 bases outside the gene matches. The CDR3 has 18 amino acids. Germline CDR1 is LGHNT and CDR2 is FRNRAP. The CDR3 region has the DNA TGTGCTAGTGGTCTCCGTTCGTGGGGTAGCGGGGGCGGAGAGACCCAGTACTTC. Protein sequence: CASGLRSWGSGGGETQYF.

This chain links TRBV6-5 with TRBJ1-2, with D hard to call. V was trimmed by 6 bases and J by 2 bases, leaving 13 bases between them. The CDR3 contains 14 residues. The germline V gene encodes CDR1 MNHEY and CDR2 SVGAGI. CDR3 loop: CASRGSGINYGYTF. The CDR3 DNA sequence: TGTGCCAGCAGAGGCTCCGGGATCAACTATGGCTACACCTTC.